A selection of T cell receptor beta chains follows, all from one sample in a study of technical replicates of blood from a few donors. Profiling relied on immunoSEQ multiplex PCR, and the TCRdb table lists in-frame clones only, not all of them. The table records under 75,000 clones, around 93% of them present only once. Sequencing was carried out using PBMCs. The receptors derive from a human donor in good health. Some clones in this sample may be carry-over from other donors' samples. The CDR3 runs from the conserved cysteine through the conserved F or W. D genes are given only for firm matches. Size is omitted from some rows. Given values are once, few, many or a class for expanded clones.

abundance | j_gene | d_gene | v_gene | CDR3nt | CDR3aa
- | TRBJ1-2 | - | TRBV15 | TGTGCCACCAGCAGAGCCAGGGCGGATTTCAATGGCTACACCTTC | CATSRARADFNGYTF
- | TRBJ2-7 | - | TRBV4-2 | TGTGCCAGCAGCCAAATTGGACAGTCCAACGAGCAGTACTTC | CASSQIGQSNEQYF
- | TRBJ2-7 | - | TRBV10-3 | TGTGCCATCAGTGATGGGGAGTCCTACGAGCAGTACTTC | CAISDGESYEQYF
- | TRBJ2-7 | - | TRBV11-2 | TGTGCCAGCAGCTTAGAAGGCAGGTTAAACTACGAGCAGTACTTC | CASSLEGRLNYEQYF
- | TRBJ2-7 | TRBD1 | TRBV27 | TGTGCCAGCAGTTCCTCCAACCGGGACAGCTACGAGCAGTACTTC | CASSSSNRDSYEQYF
- | TRBJ2-5 | TRBD1 | TRBV11-1 | TGTGCCAGCAGCGCAAGACAGGGTGGGCGAGAGACCCAGTACTTC | CASSARQGGRETQYF
- | TRBJ2-1 | TRBD2 | TRBV5-1 | TGCGCCAGCAAGCTAGCGGGGGGCAGCTCCTACAATGAGCAGTTCTTC | CASKLAGGSSYNEQFF
- | TRBJ1-5 | - | TRBV6-5 | TGTGCCAGCAGTTACTCTAGTCTAGGTCAGCCCCAGCATTTT | CASSYSSLGQPQHF
- | TRBJ1-5 | - | TRBV19 | TGTGCCAGTAGACCTCGCGGCAATCAGCCCCAGCATTTT | CASRPRGNQPQHF
once | TRBJ2-6 | - | TRBV5-1 | TGCGCCAGCAGCCCAACAGGGTCAGGGGCCAACGTCCTGACTTTC | CASSPTGSGANVLTF
- | TRBJ1-1 | TRBD1 | TRBV10-1 | TGCGCCAGCGGAACAGGGGACGGGGTGCCCACTGAAGCTTTCTTT | CASGTGDGVPTEAFF